The 23 T cell receptor beta chains listed next were all sequenced from one sample in a study of shared clonotypes between healthy human individuals (dated by TCRdb to between 2020 and 2021). Library generation was performed with the immunoSEQ multiplex PCR assay. The table was pulled from immuneACCESS by TCRdb, which kept in-frame rearrangements only. Such tables lose some clones; where checked, under half of the loss comes from unresolved V genes, and the rest has no known cause. The sample table holds about 2 million clones, of which less than 95% were seen once. Of the sample, 0.9% to 1.4% falls within the top ten clones. CD8 naive samples were CD45RO-negative cells positively selected for CCR7, giving a CD45RA+CCR7+ population that excluded TemRA cells. The sample taken for sequencing was naive CD8+ T cells sorted from blood. In light of the paper, this sample's cell subset or site label describes: CD45RA+CCR7+. The receptors were gathered from a young man in good health.

CDR3 nucleotide sequence: TGTGCCAGCAGGGGCTTTTACAATGAGCAGTTCTTC. Its translation is CASRGFYNEQFF. The chain recombines TRBV6-5 with TRBJ2-1; D unresolved. This CDR3 is built from 12 residues. V gave up 6 bases and J gave up 4 bases, with 7 bases separating them. Germline V gene lookup returns CDR1 MNHEY and CDR2 SVGAGI.

The gene calls are TRBV27 and TRBJ2-7; 7 nucleotides agree with TRBD1. V gave up 6 bases and J gave up 1 base; unmatched junction bases: 12. The CDR3 runs to 16 residues. Germline CDR1 MNHEY, CDR2 SMNVEV (reference sequence). The CDR3 region has the DNA TGTGCCAGCAGCGCATCTGGGACAGCCGTGTCCTACGAGCAGTACTTC. This codes for CASSASGTAVSYEQYF.

The chain recombines TRBV5-6 with TRBJ2-7, with TRBD1 matching over 7 bases. Losses at the gene ends were 3 bases for V and 6 bases for J; bases not matched to a gene: 6. CDR3 length: 13 residues. Germline assignment: CDR1 SGHDT and CDR2 YYEEEE. The DNA for the CDR3 is TGTGCCAGCAGCTCCTCAGGGGGTAGCGAGCAGTACTTC. It translates to CASSSSGGSEQYF.

Turning to this clone: This same CDR3 is encoded by further DNA sequences in the sample. This chain connects TRBV9 to TRBJ2-1; TRBD2 might be the D (6 bases). Trimming left V 0 bases short and J 1 base short, with 8 bases between. This CDR3 region has 15 residues. Germline CDR1 SGDLS, CDR2 YYNGEE. CDR3 in DNA: TGTGCCAGCAGCGTAGTCGGGAGTTCCTACAATGAGCAGTTCTTC. Protein: CASSVVGSSYNEQFF.

As concerns this clone: Distinct nucleotide sequences in the sample also encode this CDR3. The genes are TRBV27 and TRBJ2-7; 8 bases line up with TRBD1. This CDR3 comprises 14 residues. The ends lost 5 bases at V and 4 bases at J; junction bases unmatched: 7. Germline V gives CDR1 MNHEY, CDR2 SMNVEV (reference sequence). Here the CDR3 DNA reads TGTGCCAGCAGTCCAGGGGGCGGAGGATACGAGCAGTACTTC. Amino acid sequence: CASSPGGGGYEQYF.

The V call is TRBV15, the J call TRBJ1-1; no clear D. Per germline, CDR1 LNHNV and CDR2 YYDKDF (reference sequence). The CDR3 is made up of 16 amino acids. V was clipped by 5 bases and J by 0 bases, with 16 bases between them. Here the CDR3 DNA reads TGTGCCACCAGCCGCGGAAGGGAGGGAATGAACACTGAAGCTTTCTTT. It translates to CATSRGREGMNTEAFF.

The chain employs TRBV19 and TRBJ2-5; 11 bases are a match to TRBD2. The germline gives CDR1 LNHDA, CDR2 SQIVND (reference sequence). CDR3 length: 16 amino acids. The V segment lost 3 bases and the J segment 1 base; nucleotides outside the gene matches: 4. CDR3 sequence: CASSIIAGGIQETQYF. The CDR3 DNA is TGTGCCAGTAGTATCATAGCGGGGGGGATCCAAGAGACCCAGTACTTC.

This clone has only one observation. The genes are TRBV2 and TRBJ1-6; no definite D call. CDR1 is SNHLY, CDR2 FYNNEI, per germline. Trimming pared 5 bases from V and 10 bases from J, leaving 18 bases between. The CDR3 is 15 residues long. The CDR3 DNA follows: TGTGCCAGCAGTCAGTTCAGGTTTACCGAGTCACCCCTCCACTTT. Encoded protein: CASSQFRFTESPLHF.

The gene calls are TRBV19 and TRBJ1-6; D gene unclear. Germline CDR1 reads LNHDA; CDR2 reads SQIVND (reference sequence). The CDR3 loop spans 13 amino acids. The ends were cut back, 3 bases at V and 13 bases at J, with 13 bases in the middle. Here the CDR3 reads CASSIVEAGPLHF. CDR3 coding DNA: TGTGCCAGTAGTATCGTCGAGGCGGGGCCCCTCCACTTT.

About this clone itself: The sample has other DNA sequences that encode this CDR3 too. The V gene is TRBV11-2, the J gene TRBJ2-7; D gene uncertain. The ends were cut back, 1 base at V and 2 bases at J, with 9 bases in the middle. Per germline, CDR1 SGHAT and CDR2 FQNNGV. The CDR3 totals 14 residues. CDR3 coding DNA: TGTGCCAGCAGCTTAGCCGGACGGGCCTACGAGCAGTACTTC. Protein: CASSLAGRAYEQYF.

The chain is built from TRBV27 and TRBJ1-5; D unresolved. V lost 4 bases and J lost 5, with 12 bases in between. The CDR3 sequence is 14 residues long. Germline loops: CDR1 MNHEY, CDR2 SMNVEV (reference sequence). This CDR3 reads CASSSAAVHQPQHF. The DNA for the CDR3 is TGTGCCAGCAGTTCCGCCGCCGTCCATCAGCCCCAGCATTTT.

The chain uses TRBV9 and TRBJ1-3; 7 positions agree with TRBD1. After removal of 2 bases from V and 3 bases from J, the junction contained 11 bases not matched to a gene. This CDR3 spans 17 amino acids. Germline CDR1 reads SGDLS; CDR2 reads YYNGEE. CDR3: CASSVTSLTGDGNTIYF. In DNA, the CDR3 is TGTGCCAGCAGCGTTACTTCACTAACAGGGGATGGAAACACCATATATTTT. Full variable domain (missing parts from reference TRBV9 and TRBJ1-3): DSGVTQTPKHLITATGQRVTLRCSPRSGDLSVYWYQQSLDQGLQFLIQYYNGEERAKGNILERFSAQQFPDLHSELNLSSLELGDSALYFCASSVTSLTGDGNTIYFGEGSWLTVV.

The V call is TRBV7-2, the J call TRBJ2-7, with D possibly TRBD2 on 6 matching bases. The CDR3 length is 14 residues. The germline CDR1 and CDR2 sequences are SGHTA and FQGNSA. The ends were cut back, 1 base at V and 6 bases at J, with 13 bases in the middle. CDR3 protein: CASSLEPAAGEQYF. CDR3 bases: TGTGCCAGCAGCTTAGAGCCGGCAGCGGGCGAGCAGTACTTC.

The gene calls are TRBV5-4 and TRBJ2-7; TRBD1 might be the D (6 bases). Trimming removed 2 bases from V and 6 bases from J, with 15 bases in between. The germline V gene encodes CDR1 SGHNT and CDR2 YYREEE (reference sequence). CDR3 length: 14 residues. In DNA, the CDR3 is TGTGCCAGCAGCTTTAGGGGGAATCCCTTCGAGCAGTACTTC. Protein: CASSFRGNPFEQYF.

The chain links TRBV4-1 to TRBJ2-5, with 13 bases identical to TRBD2. The germline V gene has CDR1 MGHRA and CDR2 YSYEKL. V shed 4 bases and J 3 bases; nucleotides not matched to a gene: 11. The CDR3 is made up of 18 amino acids. CDR3 protein: CASSPASVGTSGKETQYF. CDR3 DNA sequence: TGCGCCAGCAGCCCAGCATCCGTTGGGACTAGCGGGAAAGAGACCCAGTACTTC.

The rearrangement links TRBV7-2 to TRBJ2-1, with TRBD2 matching over 11 bases. With 6 bases clipped from V and 2 bases from J, the junction kept 9 bases outside the gene matches. This CDR3 comprises 17 residues. Looked up from germline, CDR1 is SGHTA and CDR2 is FQGNSA. The DNA for the CDR3 is TGTGCCAGCAGATCAACAACTAGCGGGGGAACCTACAATGAGCAGTTCTTC. It yields the protein CASRSTTSGGTYNEQFF.

The chain is built from TRBV7-2 and TRBJ2-7, with TRBD1 matching 8 bases. Germline loops: CDR1 SGHTA, CDR2 FQGNSA. CDR3 length: 14 amino acids. The junction had 5 bases not matched to a gene; V was cut back by 1 base and J by 6 bases. CDR3 DNA sequence: TGTGCCAGCAGCTTAGACCAGGGGGCCCTCGAGCAGTACTTC. It translates to CASSLDQGALEQYF.

The V and J genes are TRBV2 and TRBJ1-5, with no clear D. This CDR3 has 13 residues. The V end lost 4 bases, the J end lost 6 bases, and 10 bases lay between the germline ends. Germline V gene data show CDR1 as SNHLY and CDR2 as FYNNEI. In DNA form, the CDR3 reads TGTGCCAGCAGTGCGGCTGCAGGTCAGCCCCAGCATTTT. It translates to CASSAAAGQPQHF. The full variable domain, with the rest looked up from reference TRBV2 and TRBJ1-5, is EPEVTQTPSHQVTQMGQEVILRCVPISNHLYFYWYRQILGQKVEFLVSFYNNEISEKSEIFDDQFSVERPDGSNFTLKIRSTKLEDSAMYFCASSAAAGQPQHFGDGTRLSIL.

About this clone: Distinct nucleotide sequences in the sample also encode this CDR3. The chain employs TRBV28 and TRBJ1-1, with no clear D. Trimming took 2 bases from V and 2 from J, leaving 6 bases between them. The CDR3 loop spans 13 amino acids. Per the germline V gene, CDR1 is MDHEN and CDR2 is SYDVKM. CDR3 bases: TGTGCCAGCAGTTTAGACGGCAACACTGAAGCTTTCTTT. Its translation: CASSLDGNTEAFF.

This sequence joins TRBV4-3 and TRBJ1-5, with 7 bases aligning to TRBD1. Germline lookup yields CDR1 LGHNA and CDR2 YSLEER. Germline trimming cut 0 bases from V and 0 bases from J; bases unmatched to any gene: 5. The CDR3 has 17 amino acids. CDR3 coding DNA: TGCGCCAGCAGCCAAGATGGCAGGGGGGATAGCAATCAGCCCCAGCATTTT. Translated: CASSQDGRGDSNQPQHF.

The rearrangement joins TRBV6-5 to TRBJ1-4; no reliable D call. The germline V gene encodes CDR1 MNHEY and CDR2 SVGAGI. This CDR3 comprises 13 residues. V dropped 4 bases and J dropped 6 bases, with 9 bases sitting between them. CDR3 sequence (DNA): TGTGCCAGCAGTTTAGGGTTTGATGAAAAACTGTTTTTT. Translated: CASSLGFDEKLFF.

The V and J genes are TRBV19 and TRBJ2-1, with D possibly matching TRBD2 (6 bases). CDR1 is LNHDA and CDR2 is SQIVND in the germline V gene (reference sequence). The CDR3 length is 15 residues. Trimming stripped 7 bases from V and 5 bases from J, with 18 bases between. The CDR3 DNA sequence: TGTGCCAGTACCCCACAACTGGGGAGGAACAATGAGCAGTTCTTC. Its translation: CASTPQLGRNNEQFF.

This clone was found once. The chain couples TRBV5-6 to TRBJ2-7, with D possibly TRBD2 on 6 matching bases. There are 15 residues in the CDR3. Looked up from germline, CDR1 is SGHDT and CDR2 is YYEEEE. Trimming cost V 4 bases and J 2 bases, with 16 bases left between them. The CDR3 DNA sequence: TGTGCCAGCAGCCATGGACTACCCTCGACCTACGAGCAGTACTTC. Translation: CASSHGLPSTYEQYF.